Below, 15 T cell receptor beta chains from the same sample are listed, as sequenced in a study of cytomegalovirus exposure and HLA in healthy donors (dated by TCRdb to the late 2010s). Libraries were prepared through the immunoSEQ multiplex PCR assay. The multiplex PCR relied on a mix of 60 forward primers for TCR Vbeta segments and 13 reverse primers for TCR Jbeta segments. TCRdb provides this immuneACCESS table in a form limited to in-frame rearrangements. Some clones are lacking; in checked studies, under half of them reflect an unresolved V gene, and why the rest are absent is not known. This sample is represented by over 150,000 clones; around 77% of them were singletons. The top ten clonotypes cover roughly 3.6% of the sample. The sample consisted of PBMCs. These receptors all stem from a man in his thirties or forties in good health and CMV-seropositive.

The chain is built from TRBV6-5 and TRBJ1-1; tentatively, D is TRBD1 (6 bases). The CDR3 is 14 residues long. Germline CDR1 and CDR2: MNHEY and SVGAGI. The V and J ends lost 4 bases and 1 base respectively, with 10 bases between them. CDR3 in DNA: TGTGCCAGCAGTTCCAGGGGACGGAACACTGAAGCTTTCTTT. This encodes CASSSRGRNTEAFF.

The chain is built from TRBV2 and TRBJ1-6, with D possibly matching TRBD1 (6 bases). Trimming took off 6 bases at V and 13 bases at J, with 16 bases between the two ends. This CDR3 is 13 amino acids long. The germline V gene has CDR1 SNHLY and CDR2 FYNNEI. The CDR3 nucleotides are TGTGCCAGCAGGGGCAAACAGGGATCTCCCCTCCACTTT. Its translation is CASRGKQGSPLHF.

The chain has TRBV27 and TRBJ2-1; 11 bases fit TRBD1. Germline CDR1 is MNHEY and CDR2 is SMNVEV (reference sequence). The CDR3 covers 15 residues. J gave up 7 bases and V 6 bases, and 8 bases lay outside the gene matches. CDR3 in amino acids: CASRNRDRGINEQFF. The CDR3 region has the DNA TGTGCCAGCAGGAACCGGGACAGGGGGATTAATGAGCAGTTCTTC.

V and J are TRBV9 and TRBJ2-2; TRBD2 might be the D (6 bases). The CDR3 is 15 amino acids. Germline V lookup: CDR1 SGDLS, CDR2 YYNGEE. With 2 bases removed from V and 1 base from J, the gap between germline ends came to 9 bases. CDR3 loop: CASSVRSGNTGELFF. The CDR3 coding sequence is TGTGCCAGCAGCGTGCGTAGCGGGAACACCGGGGAGCTGTTTTTT.

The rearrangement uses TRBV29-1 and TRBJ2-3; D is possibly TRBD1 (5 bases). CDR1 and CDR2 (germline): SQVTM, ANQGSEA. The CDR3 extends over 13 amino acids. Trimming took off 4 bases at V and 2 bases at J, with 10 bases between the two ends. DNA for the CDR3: TGCAGCGTTGGGCAGGGCTTCACAGATACGCAGTATTTT. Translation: CSVGQGFTDTQYF.

CDR3 DNA sequence: TGTGCCAGCAGCTTAGGCACAGGGGGTTTCAATGAGCAGTTCTTC. This sequence encodes CASSLGTGGFNEQFF. This rearrangement joins TRBV7-2 to TRBJ2-1; 8 bases agree with TRBD1. Germline loops: CDR1 SGHTA, CDR2 FQGNSA. V dropped 1 base and J dropped 6; count of bases not matched to a gene: 5. The CDR3 is 15 residues long.

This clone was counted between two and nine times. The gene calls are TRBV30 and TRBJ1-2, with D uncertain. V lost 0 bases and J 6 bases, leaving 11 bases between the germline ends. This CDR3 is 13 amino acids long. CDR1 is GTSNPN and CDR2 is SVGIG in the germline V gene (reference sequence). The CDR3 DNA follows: TGTGCCTGGAGTGTGGGCATGGAGGATGGCTACACCTTC. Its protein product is CAWSVGMEDGYTF.

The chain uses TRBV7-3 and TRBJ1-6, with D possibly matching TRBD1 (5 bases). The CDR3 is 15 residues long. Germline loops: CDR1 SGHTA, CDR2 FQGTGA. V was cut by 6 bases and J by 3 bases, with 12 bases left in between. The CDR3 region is CASSPSGVYNSPLHF. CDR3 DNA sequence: TGTGCCAGCAGTCCCTCGGGGGTCTATAATTCACCCCTCCACTTT.

The CDR3 sequence is CASTPGQGTYEQYF. The CDR3 region has the DNA TGTGCCAGCACCCCGGGACAGGGAACCTACGAGCAGTACTTC. The chain carries TRBV7-2 and TRBJ2-7; 9 nucleotides line up with TRBD1. V was clipped by 7 bases and J by 2 bases; unmatched bases: 6. Germline loops: CDR1 SGHTA, CDR2 FQGNSA. The CDR3 length is 14 residues.

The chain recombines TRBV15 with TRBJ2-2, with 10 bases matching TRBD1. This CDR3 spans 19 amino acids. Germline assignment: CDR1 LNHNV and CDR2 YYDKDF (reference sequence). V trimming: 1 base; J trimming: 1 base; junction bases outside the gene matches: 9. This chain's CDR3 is CATSRGQGARRGNTGELFF. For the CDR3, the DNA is TGTGCCACCAGCAGAGGACAGGGGGCCCGGCGGGGGAACACCGGGGAGCTGTTTTTT.

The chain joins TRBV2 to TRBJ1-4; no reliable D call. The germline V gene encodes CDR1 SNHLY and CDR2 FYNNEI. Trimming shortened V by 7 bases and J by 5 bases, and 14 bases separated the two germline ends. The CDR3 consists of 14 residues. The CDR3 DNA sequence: TGTGCCAGCATGCCCGGGGTCGTCAATGAAAAACTGTTTTTT. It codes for CASMPGVVNEKLFF.

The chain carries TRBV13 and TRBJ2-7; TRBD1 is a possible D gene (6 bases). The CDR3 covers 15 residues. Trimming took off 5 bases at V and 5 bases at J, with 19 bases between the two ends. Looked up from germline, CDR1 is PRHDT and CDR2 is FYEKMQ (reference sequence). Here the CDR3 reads CASSLRRQAANEQYF. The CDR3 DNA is TGTGCCAGCAGCCTACGACGACAGGCCGCCAACGAGCAGTACTTC.

CDR3 DNA sequence: TGCGCCAGCATGGGGGCGCTTAACTATGGCTACACCTTC. This encodes CASMGALNYGYTF. The chain recombines TRBV10-2 with TRBJ1-2; possibly TRBD1 for D (6 bases). V was trimmed by 7 bases and J by 1 base, leaving 10 bases between them. Germline CDR1 reads WSHSY; CDR2 reads SAAADI. This CDR3 has 13 residues.

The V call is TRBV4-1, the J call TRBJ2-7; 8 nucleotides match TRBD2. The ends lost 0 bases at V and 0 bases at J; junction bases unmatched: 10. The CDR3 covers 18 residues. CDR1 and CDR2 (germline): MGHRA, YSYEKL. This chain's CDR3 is CASSQEKAGASSSYEQYF. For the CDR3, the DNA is TGCGCCAGCAGCCAAGAAAAAGCGGGGGCCTCCAGCTCCTACGAGCAGTACTTC.

CDR3 in amino acids: CASSLVSPGGEENIQYF. Here the CDR3 DNA reads TGTGCCAGCAGCTTGGTTTCCCCAGGGGGCGAGGAGAACATTCAGTACTTC. The rearrangement joins TRBV5-6 to TRBJ2-4; 8 nucleotides align to TRBD1. Per germline, CDR1 SGHDT and CDR2 YYEEEE. The ends lost 0 bases at V and 7 bases at J; junction bases unmatched: 12. CDR3 length: 17 residues.